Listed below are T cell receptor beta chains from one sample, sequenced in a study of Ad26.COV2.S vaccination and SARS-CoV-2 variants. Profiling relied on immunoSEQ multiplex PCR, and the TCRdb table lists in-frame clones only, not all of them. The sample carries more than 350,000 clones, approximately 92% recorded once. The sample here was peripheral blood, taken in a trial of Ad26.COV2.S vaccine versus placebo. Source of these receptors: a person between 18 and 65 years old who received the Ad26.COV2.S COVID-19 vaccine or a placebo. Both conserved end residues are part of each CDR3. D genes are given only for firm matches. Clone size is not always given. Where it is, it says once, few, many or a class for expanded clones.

CDR3nt: TGTGCCAGCAGCCCCGGAGGGGCGACTAATGAAAAACTGTTTTTT
CDR3aa: CASSPGGATNEKLFF
len: 15
abundance: NA
j_gene: TRBJ1-4
d_gene: NA
v_gene: TRBV9

CDR3nt: TGTGCCAGCAGCCCTCGGACTAGCGGGAGCATCTCGGCGTATACGCAGTATTTT
CDR3aa: CASSPRTSGSISAYTQYF
len: 18
abundance: NA
j_gene: TRBJ2-3
d_gene: TRBD2
v_gene: TRBV3-1/TRBV3-2

CDR3nt: TGTGCCAGCAGTTACTCGAGGTTGAAACAAACGAACACTGAAGCTTTCTTT
CDR3aa: CASSYSRLKQTNTEAFF
len: 17
abundance: NA
j_gene: TRBJ1-1
d_gene: NA
v_gene: TRBV6-2/TRBV6-3

CDR3nt: TGCGCCAGCAGCCAAATGGGTAGGATAGAGACCCAGTACTTC
CDR3aa: CASSQMGRIETQYF
len: 14
abundance: NA
j_gene: TRBJ2-5
d_gene: NA
v_gene: TRBV4-1

CDR3nt: TGTGCCAGCAGCCGCCGGGACAGGGGGCGCAACTATGGCTACACCTTC
CDR3aa: CASSRRDRGRNYGYTF
len: 16
abundance: once
j_gene: TRBJ1-2
d_gene: TRBD1
v_gene: TRBV6-6

CDR3nt: TGCAGCGCCTCGGGGACTAGCGGGAACACAGATACGCAGTATTTT
CDR3aa: CSASGTSGNTDTQYF
len: 15
abundance: NA
j_gene: TRBJ2-3
d_gene: TRBD2
v_gene: TRBV29-1

CDR3nt: TGTGCCAGTAGTCCCACCACCGGGACAGGGAACAATGAGCAGTTCTTC
CDR3aa: CASSPTTGTGNNEQFF
len: 16
abundance: NA
j_gene: TRBJ2-1
d_gene: TRBD1
v_gene: TRBV19

CDR3nt: TGTGCCAGCAGCCACCGGTCCGGGGGGACTAATGAAAAACTGTTTTTT
CDR3aa: CASSHRSGGTNEKLFF
len: 16
abundance: once
j_gene: TRBJ1-4
d_gene: NA
v_gene: TRBV14

CDR3nt: TGTGCCAGCAGCAAGCGGGACTTCACAGATACGCAGTATTTT
CDR3aa: CASSKRDFTDTQYF
len: 14
abundance: NA
j_gene: TRBJ2-3
d_gene: TRBD2
v_gene: TRBV5-6

CDR3nt: TGTGCCAGCAGCTTAGACTCGGACAGATCCGAGCAGTACTTC
CDR3aa: CASSLDSDRSEQYF
len: 14
abundance: NA
j_gene: TRBJ2-7
d_gene: NA
v_gene: TRBV11-3

CDR3nt: TGTGCCAGCAGTGAAGAGGACGGTATTTCACCCCTCCACTTT
CDR3aa: CASSEEDGISPLHF
len: 14
abundance: NA
j_gene: TRBJ1-6
d_gene: NA
v_gene: TRBV2

CDR3nt: TGTGCCAGCAGCCCTTCTAGCACAGATACGCAGTATTTT
CDR3aa: CASSPSSTDTQYF
len: 13
abundance: NA
j_gene: TRBJ2-3
d_gene: NA
v_gene: TRBV7-2

CDR3nt: TGTGCCAGCACCGGGAGTCCGATCCGACAGGGTGGAGGCTACACCTTC
CDR3aa: CASTGSPIRQGGGYTF
len: 16
abundance: NA
j_gene: TRBJ1-2
d_gene: TRBD1
v_gene: TRBV2

CDR3nt: TGTGCCAGTAGTCCTCGGGTTCAGAGCTCCTACAATGAGCAGTTCTTC
CDR3aa: CASSPRVQSSYNEQFF
len: 16
abundance: NA
j_gene: TRBJ2-1
d_gene: NA
v_gene: TRBV19

CDR3nt: TGTGCCAGCAGCTTAGAGGCCTACTTCGGACTAGCGGGAAATGAGGCTTTTCATGAGCAGTACTTC
CDR3aa: CASSLEAYFGLAGNEAFHEQYF
len: 22
abundance: once
j_gene: TRBJ2-7
d_gene: TRBD2
v_gene: TRBV7-8

CDR3nt: TGTGCCAGCAGCCCAGGGACAGGGGGCGGCACTGAAGCTTTCTTT
CDR3aa: CASSPGTGGGTEAFF
len: 15
abundance: NA
j_gene: TRBJ1-1
d_gene: TRBD1
v_gene: TRBV7-3

CDR3nt: TGTGCCAGCAGCACTGAGTTGGGAGAGACCCAGTACTTC
CDR3aa: CASSTELGETQYF
len: 13
abundance: NA
j_gene: TRBJ2-5
d_gene: NA
v_gene: TRBV7-9

CDR3nt: TGTGCCAGCAGCACGCAGGGGGCTATTTACAATGAGCAGTTCTTC
CDR3aa: CASSTQGAIYNEQFF
len: 15
abundance: NA
j_gene: TRBJ2-1
d_gene: TRBD1
v_gene: TRBV7-9

CDR3nt: TGTGCCAGCAGCCTGGGGCTCAAAAACACAGATACGCAGTATTTT
CDR3aa: CASSLGLKNTDTQYF
len: 15
abundance: once
j_gene: TRBJ2-3
d_gene: NA
v_gene: TRBV5-6

CDR3nt: TGTGCCTGGGAGACGAGCGGGAGAAACGAGCAGTACTTC
CDR3aa: CAWETSGRNEQYF
len: 13
abundance: NA
j_gene: TRBJ2-7
d_gene: TRBD2
v_gene: TRBV30

CDR3nt: TGTGCCAGTAGTGCGGACGGGTCACTAGGGGAGACCCAGTACTTC
CDR3aa: CASSADGSLGETQYF
len: 15
abundance: NA
j_gene: TRBJ2-5
d_gene: NA
v_gene: TRBV19

CDR3nt: TGTGCCAGCAGCGTAGAGGTTAGGTACAACACCGGGGAGCTGTTTTTT
CDR3aa: CASSVEVRYNTGELFF
len: 16
abundance: NA
j_gene: TRBJ2-2
d_gene: NA
v_gene: TRBV9

CDR3nt: TGTGCCAGCAGTTGGGCAGGAGGCGGGGAGCTGTTTTTT
CDR3aa: CASSWAGGGELFF
len: 13
abundance: NA
j_gene: TRBJ2-2
d_gene: NA
v_gene: TRBV6-5

CDR3nt: TGTGCCACCCTGGGAACAGGGGACAGCTCCTACAATGAGCAGTTCTTC
CDR3aa: CATLGTGDSSYNEQFF
len: 16
abundance: NA
j_gene: TRBJ2-1
d_gene: TRBD1
v_gene: TRBV10-3

CDR3nt: TGTGCAAGTCGCGAGACAGGGGTTGATGAGACCCAGTACTTC
CDR3aa: CASRETGVDETQYF
len: 14
abundance: NA
j_gene: TRBJ2-5
d_gene: NA
v_gene: TRBV12-2

CDR3nt: TGTGCCAGCAGCTTAGGCGCGGCTAGCGGGACGGGTGAGACCCAGTACTTC
CDR3aa: CASSLGAASGTGETQYF
len: 17
abundance: NA
j_gene: TRBJ2-5
d_gene: TRBD2
v_gene: TRBV11-2

CDR3nt: TGTGCCAGCAGCGTAGAAGGAGCAACTAATGAAAAACTGTTTTTT
CDR3aa: CASSVEGATNEKLFF
len: 15
abundance: NA
j_gene: TRBJ1-4
d_gene: NA
v_gene: TRBV9

CDR3nt: TGTGCCAGCTCCCCGTATACACAGGGATTAGAGACCCAGTACTTC
CDR3aa: CASSPYTQGLETQYF
len: 15
abundance: NA
j_gene: TRBJ2-5
d_gene: NA
v_gene: TRBV18

CDR3nt: TGTGCCTGGAGTGGACAGGGGGGCTATAATTCACCCCTCCACTTT
CDR3aa: CAWSGQGGYNSPLHF
len: 15
abundance: NA
j_gene: TRBJ1-6
d_gene: TRBD1
v_gene: TRBV30

CDR3nt: TGTGCCAGCAGTGGGCTGTCGGGGGGCGTTCGGAACACTGAAGCTTTCTTT
CDR3aa: CASSGLSGGVRNTEAFF
len: 17
abundance: NA
j_gene: TRBJ1-1
d_gene: NA
v_gene: TRBV28

CDR3nt: TGTGCCTGGAGCCAACCTGGGGAGGTTAACTATGGCTACACCTTC
CDR3aa: CAWSQPGEVNYGYTF
len: 15
abundance: NA
j_gene: TRBJ1-2
d_gene: NA
v_gene: TRBV30

CDR3nt: TGTGCCAGCAGTAGGGACAGGGTCTCCTACGAGCAGTACTTC
CDR3aa: CASSRDRVSYEQYF
len: 14
abundance: NA
j_gene: TRBJ2-7
d_gene: TRBD1
v_gene: TRBV6-5

CDR3nt: TGTGCCAGCAGCTCTTTCGCTGAAGCTTTCTTT
CDR3aa: CASSSFAEAFF
len: 11
abundance: NA
j_gene: TRBJ1-1
d_gene: NA
v_gene: TRBV5-6